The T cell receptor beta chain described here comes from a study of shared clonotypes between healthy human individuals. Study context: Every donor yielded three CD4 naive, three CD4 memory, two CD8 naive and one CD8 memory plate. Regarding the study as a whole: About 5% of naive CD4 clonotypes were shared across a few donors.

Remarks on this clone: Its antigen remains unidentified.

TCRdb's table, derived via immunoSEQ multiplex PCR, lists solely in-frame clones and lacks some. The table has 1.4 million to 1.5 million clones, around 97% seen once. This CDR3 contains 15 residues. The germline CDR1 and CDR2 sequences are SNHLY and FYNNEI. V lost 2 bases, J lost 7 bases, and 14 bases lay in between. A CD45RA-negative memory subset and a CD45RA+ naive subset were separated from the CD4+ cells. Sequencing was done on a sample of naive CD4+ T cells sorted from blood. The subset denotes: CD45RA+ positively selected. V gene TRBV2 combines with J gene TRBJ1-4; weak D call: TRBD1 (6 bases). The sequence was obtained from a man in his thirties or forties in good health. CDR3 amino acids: CASSERVKGGEKLFF. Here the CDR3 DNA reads TGTGCCAGCAGTGAAAGGGTAAAGGGGGGTGAAAAACTGTTTTTT.